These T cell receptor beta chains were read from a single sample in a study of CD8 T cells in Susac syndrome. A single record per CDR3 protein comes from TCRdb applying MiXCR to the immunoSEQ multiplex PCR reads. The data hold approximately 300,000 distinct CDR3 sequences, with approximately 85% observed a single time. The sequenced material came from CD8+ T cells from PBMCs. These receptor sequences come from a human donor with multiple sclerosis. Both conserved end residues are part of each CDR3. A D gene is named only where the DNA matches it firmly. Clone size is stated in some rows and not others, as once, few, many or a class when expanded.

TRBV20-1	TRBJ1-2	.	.	CSARAGQPNYGYTF	TGCAGTGCTAGGGCGGGGCAGCCTAACTATGGCTACACCTTC
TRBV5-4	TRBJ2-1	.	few	CASSTKGSSEQFF	TGTGCCAGCAGCACGAAGGGTTCTAGTGAGCAGTTCTTC
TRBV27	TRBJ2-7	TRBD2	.	CASSRTSVYEQYF	TGTGCCAGCAGTCGGACTAGCGTCTACGAGCAGTACTTC
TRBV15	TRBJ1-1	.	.	CATSSRTEAFF	TGTGCCACCAGCAGCAGAACTGAAGCTTTCTTT
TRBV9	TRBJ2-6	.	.	CASSIHPGRTSVGANVLTF	TGTGCCAGCAGCATCCACCCGGGACGGACGAGCGTTGGGGCCAACGTCCTGACTTTC
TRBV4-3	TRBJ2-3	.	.	CASSQDEATDTQYF	TGCGCCAGCAGCCAAGATGAGGCAACAGATACGCAGTATTTT
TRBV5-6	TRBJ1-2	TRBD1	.	CASSLAMGQASYGYTF	TGTGCCAGCAGCTTGGCAATGGGACAGGCATCCTATGGCTACACCTTC
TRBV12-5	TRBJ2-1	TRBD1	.	CASGSPGTGSHEQFF	TGTGCTAGTGGGTCACCCGGGACAGGGAGCCATGAGCAGTTCTTC
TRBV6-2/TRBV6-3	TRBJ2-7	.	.	CASSVASDTSHEQYF	TGTGCCAGCAGTGTCGCCAGCGACACGTCCCACGAGCAGTACTTC
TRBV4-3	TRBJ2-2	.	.	CASSQGSVLFF	TGCGCCAGCAGCCAAGGAAGTGTGCTGTTTTTT
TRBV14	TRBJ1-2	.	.	CASSLGTMDYTF	TGTGCCAGCAGCCTAGGAACGATGGACTACACCTTC
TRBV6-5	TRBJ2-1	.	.	CASSYLEGDGQFF	TGTGCCAGCAGTTACCTAGAGGGAGACGGGCAGTTCTTC
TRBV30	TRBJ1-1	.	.	CAWSFRLGNTEAFF	TGTGCCTGGAGCTTCCGTCTGGGGAACACTGAAGCTTTCTTT
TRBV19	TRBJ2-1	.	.	CASSMYGSGYNEQFF	TGTGCCAGTAGTATGTACGGGAGTGGGTACAATGAGCAGTTCTTC
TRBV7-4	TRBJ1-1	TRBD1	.	CASRDRAEAFF	TGTGCCAGCAGGGACAGGGCGGAAGCTTTCTTT
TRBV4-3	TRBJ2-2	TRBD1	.	CASSLRDRASPGELFF	TGCGCCAGCAGCCTCCGGGACAGGGCGAGTCCCGGGGAGCTGTTTTTT
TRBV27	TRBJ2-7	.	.	CASSFGQHYEQYF	TGTGCCAGCAGTTTTGGACAGCATTACGAGCAGTACTTC
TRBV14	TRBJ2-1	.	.	CASSQDVTGTPIGEFF	TGTGCCAGCAGCCAAGACGTCACCGGGACACCCATAGGGGAGTTCTTC
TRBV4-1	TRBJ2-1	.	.	CASSQIGGSNEQFF	TGCGCCAGCAGCCAAATAGGGGGAAGCAATGAGCAGTTCTTC
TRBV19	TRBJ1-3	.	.	CASRLSAASGNTIYF	TGTGCCAGTAGACTGTCAGCAGCCTCTGGAAACACCATATATTTT
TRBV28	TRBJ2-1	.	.	CASSRSSYNEQFF	TGTGCCAGCAGTCGTTCTAGCTACAATGAGCAGTTCTTC
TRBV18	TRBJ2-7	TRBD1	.	CASSPPTGVEQYF	TGTGCCAGCTCACCACCAACAGGGGTCGAGCAGTACTTC
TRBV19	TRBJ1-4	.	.	CASRKPVFGEKLFF	TGTGCCAGTAGAAAGCCGGTGTTTGGGGAAAAACTGTTTTTT
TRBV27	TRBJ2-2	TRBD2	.	CASSILLAENTGELFF	TGTGCCAGCAGTATTCTACTAGCGGAGAACACCGGGGAGCTGTTTTTT
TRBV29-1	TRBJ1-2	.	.	CSVEANERGYTF	TGCAGCGTTGAAGCCAACGAGAGGGGCTACACCTTC